Following are 18 T cell receptor beta chains from one sample sequenced in a study of T cells in Graves' hyperthyroidism and ophthalmopathy. Amplified TCR beta CDR3 regions came from RNA transcripts. During a first-round RT-PCR of the TCR CDR3, the HTBI primer set was used. TCRdb re-derived calls from the multiplex PCR reads in MiXCR, one entry per CDR3 protein. The top ten clones hold 7% to 7.5% of a sample with around 600,000 distinct CDR3 sequences, just under 45% of them seen once. Material: peripheral blood or thyroid tissue (not recorded which). These receptor sequences come from an adult man with Graves' disease, either hyperthyroidism or ophthalmopathy (not recorded which).

The CDR3 loop reads CASSIRQSAYEQYF. The DNA of the CDR3 is TGTGCCAGCAGCATCAGACAGTCCGCCTACGAGCAGTACTTC. The chain uses TRBV9 and TRBJ2-7; possible D gene TRBD1, 5 bases. Germline V gene data show CDR1 as SGDLS and CDR2 as YYNGEE. This CDR3 has 14 amino acids. Trimming removed 4 bases at V and 2 bases at J, with 13 bases between.

The sample holds many counts of this clonotype. V usage is TRBV7-9 and J usage is TRBJ1-1; D call uncertain. The CDR3 is 13 residues long. The germline V gene has CDR1 SEHNR and CDR2 FQNEAQ (reference sequence). With 4 bases removed from V and 0 bases from J, the gap between germline ends came to 6 bases. CDR3 bases: TGTGCCAGCAGCTCACTGGTGAACACTGAAGCTTTCTTT. This sequence encodes CASSSLVNTEAFF.

V usage is TRBV20-1 and J usage is TRBJ2-7; 8 nucleotides align to TRBD1. Germline CDR1 DFQATT, CDR2 SNEGSKA (reference sequence). CDR3 length: 14 amino acids. Unmatched junction bases numbered 14, after V lost 6 bases and J lost 7 bases. The CDR3 DNA is TGCAGTGCCAGCCCAGGGGGCCGGTCCGGGGAGCAGTACTTC. Protein sequence: CSASPGGRSGEQYF.

The rearrangement uses TRBV5-1 and TRBJ1-1; 7 nucleotides match TRBD1. The CDR3 has 15 amino acids. Germline trimming cut 0 bases from V and 10 bases from J; bases unmatched to any gene: 12. The germline CDR1 and CDR2 sequences are SGHRS and YFSETQ. The CDR3 here is CASSLEPTGDIRAFF. In nucleotides, the CDR3 is TGCGCCAGCAGCTTGGAGCCTACAGGGGATATTCGAGCTTTCTTT.

Concerning this clonotype itself: This clone may be a read error of a much larger clone one base away. J is TRBJ2-7 and V is TRBV10-2; D might be TRBD1 or TRBD2, each matching 6 bases. Looked up from germline, CDR1 is WSHSY and CDR2 is SAAADI. Trimming cost V 4 bases and J 0 bases, with 19 bases left between them. There are 17 residues in the CDR3. The CDR3 loop is CASSGVGGGPSSYEQYF. The CDR3 region has the DNA TGCGCCAGCAGTGGGGTGGGTGGGGGGCCGAGCTCCTACGAGCAGTACTTC.

Regarding this clonotype: A much larger clone lies a single base off, so this may be a read error. The V and J genes are TRBV7-9 and TRBJ2-2, with 7 bases fitting TRBD2. Per the germline V gene, CDR1 is SEHNR and CDR2 is FQNEAQ (reference sequence). The CDR3 contains 15 residues. DNA for the CDR3: TGTGCCAGCAGCCCTAGCGGAGTCGGGCCCGGGGAGCTGCTTTTT. Translating gives CASSPSGVGPGELLF. Using reference TRBV7-9 and TRBJ2-2 for the parts outside the CDR3, the full variable domain is DTGVSQNPRHKITKRGQNVTFRCDPISEHNRLYWYRQTLGQGPEFLTYFQNEAQLEKSRLLSDRFSAERPKGSFSTLEIQRTEQGDSAMYLCASSPSGVGPGELLFGEGSRLTVL.

The chain uses TRBV7-8 and TRBJ2-7; tentative D call: TRBD1 (6 bases). V lost 4 bases and J lost 0, with 16 bases in between. Looked up from germline, CDR1 is SGHVS and CDR2 is FQNEAQ. The CDR3 has 16 residues. The CDR3 protein is CASSSSGQTSSYEQYF. Written as DNA, the CDR3 is TGTGCCAGCAGCTCGTCCGGACAGACCAGCTCCTACGAGCAGTACTTC.

V and J are TRBV7-8 and TRBJ2-5; 12 nucleotides align to TRBD2. Germline CDR1 SGHVS, CDR2 FQNEAQ. V shed 1 base, J shed 9 bases, and the junction held 3 bases outside the gene matches. The CDR3 contains 14 residues. Here the CDR3 reads CASSLVPSGRAQYF. The CDR3 DNA is TGTGCCAGCAGCTTAGTCCCTAGCGGGAGGGCCCAGTACTTC. Full variable domain (outside the CDR3, taken from reference TRBV7-8 and TRBJ2-5): GAGVSQSPRYKVAKRGQDVALRCDPISGHVSLFWYQQALGQGPEFLTYFQNEAQLDKSGLPSDRFFAERPEGSVSTLKIQRTQQEDSAVYLCASSLVPSGRAQYFGPGTRLLVL.

The chain employs TRBV12-3 or TRBV12-4 and TRBJ1-4; TRBD1 agrees at 10 bases. CDR3 length: 17 amino acids. V shed 6 bases, J shed 1 base, and the junction held 8 bases outside the gene matches. CDR3 sequence reads: CASSSGTGVQTNEKLFF. The CDR3 DNA sequence: TGTGCCAGCAGCTCCGGGACAGGGGTTCAAACTAATGAAAAACTGTTTTTT.

This clonotype was found many times. The J gene is TRBJ1-2, the V gene TRBV7-9; unclear D gene. V was clipped by 5 bases and J by 2 bases, with 15 bases between them. CDR1 SEHNR and CDR2 FQNEAQ come from the germline V gene (reference sequence). There are 15 residues in the CDR3. CDR3 protein: CASSPIGRENYGYTF. The CDR3 region has the DNA TGTGCCAGCAGCCCTATTGGTAGAGAAAACTATGGCTACACCTTC. The full variable domain, completed using reference TRBV7-9 and TRBJ1-2, is DTGVSQNPRHKITKRGQNVTFRCDPISEHNRLYWYRQTLGQGPEFLTYFQNEAQLEKSRLLSDRFSAERPKGSFSTLEIQRTEQGDSAMYLCASSPIGRENYGYTFGSGTRLTVV.

The chain is built from TRBV20-1 and TRBJ1-6; TRBD1 aligns across 8 bases. This CDR3 region has 14 residues. Germline assignment: CDR1 DFQATT and CDR2 SNEGSKA (reference sequence). Trimming removed 6 bases from V and 7 bases from J; junction bases left unmatched: 8. In DNA form, the CDR3 reads TGCAGTGCCCACAACAGGGGGATCAATTCACCCCTCCACTTT. This translates into CSAHNRGINSPLHF.

This chain uses TRBV2 with TRBJ1-5; D remains ambiguous. Looked up from germline, CDR1 is SNHLY and CDR2 is FYNNEI. The CDR3 runs 13 residues. The V and J ends lost 6 bases and 9 bases respectively, with 15 bases between them. CDR3 sequence: CASRQPDGGPQHF. CDR3 DNA sequence: TGTGCCAGCAGACAACCGGACGGTGGGCCCCAGCATTTT.

This chain uses TRBV9 with TRBJ1-6, with a weak D call TRBD1 (5 bases). V was shortened by 3 bases and J by 3 bases, with 7 bases between the two germline ends. The CDR3 consists of 14 residues. The germline CDR1 and CDR2 sequences are SGDLS and YYNGEE. This CDR3 reads CASSAGLYNSPLHF. The CDR3 bases are TGTGCCAGCAGCGCGGGGCTCTATAATTCACCCCTCCACTTT.

This clonotype was detected ten times or more. The V and J genes are TRBV12-3 or TRBV12-4 and TRBJ1-2, with TRBD1 matching 9 bases. The CDR3 sequence is 15 residues long. Trimming cost V 7 bases and J 1 base; bases outside gene matches: 7. Here the CDR3 DNA reads TGTGCCAGCAATCCACAGGGGGCAAGTAACTATGGCTACACCTTC. Translated: CASNPQGASNYGYTF.

V gene TRBV20-1 combines with J gene TRBJ2-7, with D perhaps TRBD1 or TRBD2 (6 bases each). Trimming pared 4 bases from V and 0 bases from J, leaving 13 bases between. The germline CDR1 and CDR2 sequences are DFQATT and SNEGSKA (reference sequence). The CDR3 length is 14 residues. The CDR3 reads CSAKGGGPSYEQYF. CDR3 DNA sequence: TGCAGTGCTAAGGGGGGCGGACCCTCCTACGAGCAGTACTTC.

The genes are TRBV29-1 and TRBJ2-7; the D call may be TRBD1 or TRBD2 (5 bases each). Germline V gene data show CDR1 as SQVTM and CDR2 as ANQGSEA. The CDR3 is 12 residues long. Trimming stripped 8 bases from V and 2 bases from J, with 13 bases between. As DNA, the CDR3 is TGCAGCATGCAGCAGGGAGCCTACGAGCAGTACTTC. It specifies CSMQQGAYEQYF.

The chain recombines TRBV7-2 with TRBJ1-3, with TRBD1 identical over 7 bases. Germline lookup yields CDR1 SGHTA and CDR2 FQGNSA. The CDR3 spans 16 residues. V shed 1 base and J 4 bases; nucleotides not matched to a gene: 7. CDR3 loop: CASSLGPTGAGNTIYF. CDR3 nucleotides: TGTGCCAGCAGCTTAGGGCCTACAGGGGCCGGAAACACCATATATTTT.

As for this clonotype: A much more abundant neighbour one base away suggests this may be a read error. The rearrangement joins TRBV9 to TRBJ1-5, with 10 positions matching TRBD1. Germline CDR1 and CDR2: SGDLS and YYNGEE. Trimming at V came to 7 bases and at J to 9 bases, leaving 4 bases not matched to a gene. This CDR3 region has 12 residues. CDR3 loop: CASGTGDRPQHF. The CDR3 nucleotides are TGTGCCAGCGGGACAGGGGATCGGCCCCAGCATTTT.